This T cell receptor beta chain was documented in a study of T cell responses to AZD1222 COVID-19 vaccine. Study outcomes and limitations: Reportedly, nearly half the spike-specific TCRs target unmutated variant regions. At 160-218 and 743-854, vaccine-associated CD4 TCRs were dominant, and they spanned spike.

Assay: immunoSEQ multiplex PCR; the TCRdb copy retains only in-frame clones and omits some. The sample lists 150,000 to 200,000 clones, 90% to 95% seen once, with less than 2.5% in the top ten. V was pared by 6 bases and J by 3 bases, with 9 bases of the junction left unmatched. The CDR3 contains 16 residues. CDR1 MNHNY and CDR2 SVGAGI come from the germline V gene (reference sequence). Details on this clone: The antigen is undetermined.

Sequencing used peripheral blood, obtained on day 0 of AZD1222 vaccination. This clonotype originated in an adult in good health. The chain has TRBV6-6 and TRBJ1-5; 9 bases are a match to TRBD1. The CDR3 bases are TGTGCCAGCAGACAGCCGGGACAGGGTAACAATCAGCCCCAGCATTTT. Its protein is CASRQPGQGNNQPQHF.